Detailed here is one T cell receptor (beta chain). The target antigen is unknown. The data were obtained in a study of shared clonotypes between healthy human individuals. General study points: The study's rarefaction showed incomplete sorted-subset sequencing despite large depth. The donor pool, a small one, limited the genetic and exposure-history diversity represented. Shared across a handful of donors were roughly 4.7% of the naive CD4 clonotypes. In general, naive subsets displayed greater estimated richness than memory subsets did.

Sequenced by immunoSEQ multiplex PCR; TCRdb stores in-frame clones only, minus some. The sample lists over a million clones, around 78% occurring once. The sequenced material came from memory CD4+ T cells from PBMCs. Subset denoted: CD45RA-negative fraction. The sequence derives from a man aged 18 to 29 in good health. Some clones in this sample may be carry-over from other donors' samples.

The CDR3 loop reads CSVGDSGVQYF. The DNA of the CDR3 is TGCAGCGTTGGGGACTCAGGAGTGCAGTACTTC. The chain carries TRBV29-1 and TRBJ2-7; D may be TRBD2 (6 bases). V lost 4 bases to trimming and J lost 9 bases, with 13 bases between them. Germline V gene sequence: CDR1 SQVTM, CDR2 ANQGSEA. This CDR3 is 11 amino acids long.